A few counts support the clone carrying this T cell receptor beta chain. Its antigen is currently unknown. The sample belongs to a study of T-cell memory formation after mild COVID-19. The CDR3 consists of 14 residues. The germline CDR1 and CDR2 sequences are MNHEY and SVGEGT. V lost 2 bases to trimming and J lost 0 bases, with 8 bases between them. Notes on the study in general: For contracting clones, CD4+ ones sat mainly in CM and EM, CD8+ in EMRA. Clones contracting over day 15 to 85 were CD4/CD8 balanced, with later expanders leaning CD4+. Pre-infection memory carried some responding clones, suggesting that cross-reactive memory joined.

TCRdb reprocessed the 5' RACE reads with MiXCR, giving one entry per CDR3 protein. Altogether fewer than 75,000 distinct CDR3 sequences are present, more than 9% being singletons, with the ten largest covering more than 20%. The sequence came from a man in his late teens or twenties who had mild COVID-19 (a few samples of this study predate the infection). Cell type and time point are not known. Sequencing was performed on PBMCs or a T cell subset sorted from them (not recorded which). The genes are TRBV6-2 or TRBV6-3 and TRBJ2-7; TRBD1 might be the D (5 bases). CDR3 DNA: TGTGCCAGCAGTTACGGGGCAGTCTCCTACGAGCAGTACGTC. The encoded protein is CASSYGAVSYEQYV.